The rows below give T cell receptor beta chains drawn from one sample of a study of T cells in Graves' hyperthyroidism and ophthalmopathy. In TCRdb, the multiplex PCR reads were re-called with MiXCR into one record per CDR3 protein. In the table there are around 480,000 distinct CDR3 sequences, roughly an eighth of which are singletons. The sequenced material came from blood. These TCRs come from a woman aged 18-35 years with Graves' hyperthyroidism. Both conserved end residues are part of each CDR3. Each record gives: clone size, D gene, V gene, J gene, CDR3 protein, CDR3 DNA. A D gene is named only where the DNA matches it firmly. A clone size is listed for some rows: how often the clone was seen (once, few, many), or a class if it is expanded.

>few|TRBD2|TRBV19|TRBJ2-2
CASTTGLAGRGPNGELFF
TGTGCCAGTACCACGGGACTAGCGGGCCGGGGGCCTAACGGGGAGCTGTTTTTT
>many|TRBD1|TRBV5-1|TRBJ1-1
CASSQRTGEAEAFF
TGCGCCAGCAGCCAACGGACAGGGGAGGCTGAAGCTTTCTTT
>NA|TRBD2|TRBV24-1|TRBJ2-1
CATAVTSGRAIYNEQFF
TGTGCCACCGCCGTGACTAGCGGGAGGGCCATCTACAATGAGCAGTTCTTC
>NA|NA|TRBV28|TRBJ2-5
CASSNVRPETRYF
TGTGCCAGCAGTAACGTCCGTCCGGAGACCCGGTACTTC
>few|TRBD1|TRBV6-6|TRBJ1-2
CASSYNRGQSGYTF
TGTGCCAGCAGTTACAACAGGGGGCAAAGTGGCTACACCTTC
>many|TRBD1|TRBV12-3/TRBV12-4|TRBJ2-3
CASREPQGPSTDTQYF
TGTGCCAGCAGAGAGCCACAGGGGCCTAGCACAGATACGCAGTATTTT
>NA|TRBD2|TRBV5-1|TRBJ2-1
CASSLRAGGPGSYNEQFF
TGCGCCAGCAGCTTGCGGGCGGGAGGGCCGGGCTCCTACAATGAGCAGTTCTTC
>NA|NA|TRBV9|TRBJ2-2
CASSVGGGGSGELFF
TGTGCCAGCAGCGTAGGAGGGGGGGGGTCCGGGGAGCTGTTTTTT
>NA|TRBD2|TRBV24-1|TRBJ2-7
CATSDLPTSEVYEQYF
TGTGCCACCAGTGATTTGCCCACTAGCGAGGTTTACGAGCAGTACTTC
>many|NA|TRBV6-5|TRBJ2-1
CASSYTRIERDNEQFF
TGTGCCAGCAGTTACACCCGCATCGAGCGGGACAATGAGCAGTTCTTC
>NA|TRBD1|TRBV19|TRBJ1-3
CASSPGTGGLGNTIYF
TGTGCCAGTAGTCCAGGGACAGGGGGCCTCGGAAACACCATATATTTT
>many|TRBD1|TRBV24-1|TRBJ2-5
CATSESTGPGETQYF
TGTGCCACCAGTGAGTCGACAGGGCCCGGAGAGACCCAGTACTTC
>many|NA|TRBV12-5|TRBJ2-1
CASGLDSGTSQQFF
TGTGCTAGTGGTTTGGACAGCGGGACATCCCAGCAGTTCTTC
>many|NA|TRBV30|TRBJ1-6
CAGQGSHNSPLHF
TGTGCCGGGCAAGGGAGTCATAATTCACCCCTCCACTTT
>many|NA|TRBV15|TRBJ2-1
CATSSPWAGLTPSSQFF
TGTGCCACCAGCAGCCCCTGGGCGGGCCTAACACCCTCTTCTCAGTTCTTC
>NA|NA|TRBV12-3/TRBV12-4|TRBJ1-2
CASTLGGMPGYTF
TGTGCCAGCACCCTGGGGGGAATGCCGGGCTACACCTTC
>many|TRBD2|TRBV12-3/TRBV12-4|TRBJ2-2
CASSRRGERELFF
TGTGCCAGCAGTCGTCGGGGGGAGAGGGAGCTGTTTTTT
>NA|TRBD2|TRBV11-1|TRBJ2-5
CASSFLAGGGQETQYF
TGTGCCAGCAGCTTCCTAGCGGGAGGAGGCCAAGAGACCCAGTACTTC
>many|TRBD1|TRBV24-1|TRBJ2-5
CATSSRQGPYQGETQYF
TGTGCCACCAGTTCTCGACAGGGTCCGTACCAAGGAGAGACCCAGTACTTC
>few|TRBD2|TRBV20-1|TRBJ2-7
CSARNPREDYEQYF
TGCAGTGCTAGAAACCCCCGGGAGGACTACGAGCAGTACTTC
>many|NA|TRBV6-1|TRBJ2-3
CASSDIVQADTQYF
TGTGCCAGCAGTGATATCGTGCAGGCAGATACGCAGTATTTT
>many|NA|TRBV6-1|TRBJ2-7
CASSTTGNYEQYF
TGTGCCAGCAGTACCACCGGGAACTACGAGCAGTACTTC
>few|NA|TRBV5-1|TRBJ2-2
CASSLSRLFTGELFF
TGCGCCAGCAGCTTGTCCAGACTCTTCACCGGGGAGCTGTTTTTT
>many|TRBD1|TRBV6-1|TRBJ1-1
CASFHGQTGFGPSAEAFF
TGTGCCAGCTTCCATGGGCAGACAGGGTTCGGCCCCTCGGCTGAAGCTTTCTTT
>many|NA|TRBV29-1|TRBJ2-1
CSVGTDEQFF
TGCAGCGTAGGGACGGATGAGCAGTTCTTC
>few|NA|TRBV6-5|TRBJ2-7
CASSYSGTAGEQYF
TGTGCCAGCAGTTACTCCGGGACAGCGGGCGAGCAGTACTTC
>many|NA|TRBV12-3/TRBV12-4|TRBJ2-2
CASTFLASGELFF
TGTGCCAGCACCTTCTTAGCGTCCGGGGAGCTGTTTTTT
>many|TRBD2|TRBV27|TRBJ2-1
CASRGGGSSYNEQFF
TGTGCCAGCAGGGGCGGCGGGAGCTCCTACAATGAGCAGTTCTTC
>once|NA|TRBV28|TRBJ1-1
CASSLERGAYTEAFF
TGTGCCAGCAGTTTAGAAAGGGGGGCTTACACTGAAGCTTTCTTT
>many|NA|TRBV29-1|TRBJ2-1
CSVRTRSYNEQFF
TGCAGCGTTCGTACCCGCTCCTACAATGAGCAGTTCTTC
>NA|NA|TRBV5-1|TRBJ1-2
CASSFNWAGPNYGYTF
TGCGCCAGCAGCTTTAACTGGGCAGGTCCTAACTATGGCTACACCTTC
>many|NA|TRBV6-1|TRBJ2-1
CASSESQRVYNEQFF
TGTGCCAGCAGTGAATCGCAGCGGGTCTACAATGAGCAGTTCTTC
>few|NA|TRBV19|TRBJ1-1
CASSMGGPTEAFF
TGTGCCAGTAGTATGGGGGGGCCCACTGAAGCTTTCTTT
>many|TRBD1|TRBV7-3|TRBJ1-2
CASSPSQGANGYTF
TGTGCCAGCAGCCCTTCACAGGGGGCGAATGGCTACACCTTC
>many|NA|TRBV24-1|TRBJ2-5
CATSLQGTQYF
TGTGCCACCAGCCTCCAGGGGACCCAGTACTTC